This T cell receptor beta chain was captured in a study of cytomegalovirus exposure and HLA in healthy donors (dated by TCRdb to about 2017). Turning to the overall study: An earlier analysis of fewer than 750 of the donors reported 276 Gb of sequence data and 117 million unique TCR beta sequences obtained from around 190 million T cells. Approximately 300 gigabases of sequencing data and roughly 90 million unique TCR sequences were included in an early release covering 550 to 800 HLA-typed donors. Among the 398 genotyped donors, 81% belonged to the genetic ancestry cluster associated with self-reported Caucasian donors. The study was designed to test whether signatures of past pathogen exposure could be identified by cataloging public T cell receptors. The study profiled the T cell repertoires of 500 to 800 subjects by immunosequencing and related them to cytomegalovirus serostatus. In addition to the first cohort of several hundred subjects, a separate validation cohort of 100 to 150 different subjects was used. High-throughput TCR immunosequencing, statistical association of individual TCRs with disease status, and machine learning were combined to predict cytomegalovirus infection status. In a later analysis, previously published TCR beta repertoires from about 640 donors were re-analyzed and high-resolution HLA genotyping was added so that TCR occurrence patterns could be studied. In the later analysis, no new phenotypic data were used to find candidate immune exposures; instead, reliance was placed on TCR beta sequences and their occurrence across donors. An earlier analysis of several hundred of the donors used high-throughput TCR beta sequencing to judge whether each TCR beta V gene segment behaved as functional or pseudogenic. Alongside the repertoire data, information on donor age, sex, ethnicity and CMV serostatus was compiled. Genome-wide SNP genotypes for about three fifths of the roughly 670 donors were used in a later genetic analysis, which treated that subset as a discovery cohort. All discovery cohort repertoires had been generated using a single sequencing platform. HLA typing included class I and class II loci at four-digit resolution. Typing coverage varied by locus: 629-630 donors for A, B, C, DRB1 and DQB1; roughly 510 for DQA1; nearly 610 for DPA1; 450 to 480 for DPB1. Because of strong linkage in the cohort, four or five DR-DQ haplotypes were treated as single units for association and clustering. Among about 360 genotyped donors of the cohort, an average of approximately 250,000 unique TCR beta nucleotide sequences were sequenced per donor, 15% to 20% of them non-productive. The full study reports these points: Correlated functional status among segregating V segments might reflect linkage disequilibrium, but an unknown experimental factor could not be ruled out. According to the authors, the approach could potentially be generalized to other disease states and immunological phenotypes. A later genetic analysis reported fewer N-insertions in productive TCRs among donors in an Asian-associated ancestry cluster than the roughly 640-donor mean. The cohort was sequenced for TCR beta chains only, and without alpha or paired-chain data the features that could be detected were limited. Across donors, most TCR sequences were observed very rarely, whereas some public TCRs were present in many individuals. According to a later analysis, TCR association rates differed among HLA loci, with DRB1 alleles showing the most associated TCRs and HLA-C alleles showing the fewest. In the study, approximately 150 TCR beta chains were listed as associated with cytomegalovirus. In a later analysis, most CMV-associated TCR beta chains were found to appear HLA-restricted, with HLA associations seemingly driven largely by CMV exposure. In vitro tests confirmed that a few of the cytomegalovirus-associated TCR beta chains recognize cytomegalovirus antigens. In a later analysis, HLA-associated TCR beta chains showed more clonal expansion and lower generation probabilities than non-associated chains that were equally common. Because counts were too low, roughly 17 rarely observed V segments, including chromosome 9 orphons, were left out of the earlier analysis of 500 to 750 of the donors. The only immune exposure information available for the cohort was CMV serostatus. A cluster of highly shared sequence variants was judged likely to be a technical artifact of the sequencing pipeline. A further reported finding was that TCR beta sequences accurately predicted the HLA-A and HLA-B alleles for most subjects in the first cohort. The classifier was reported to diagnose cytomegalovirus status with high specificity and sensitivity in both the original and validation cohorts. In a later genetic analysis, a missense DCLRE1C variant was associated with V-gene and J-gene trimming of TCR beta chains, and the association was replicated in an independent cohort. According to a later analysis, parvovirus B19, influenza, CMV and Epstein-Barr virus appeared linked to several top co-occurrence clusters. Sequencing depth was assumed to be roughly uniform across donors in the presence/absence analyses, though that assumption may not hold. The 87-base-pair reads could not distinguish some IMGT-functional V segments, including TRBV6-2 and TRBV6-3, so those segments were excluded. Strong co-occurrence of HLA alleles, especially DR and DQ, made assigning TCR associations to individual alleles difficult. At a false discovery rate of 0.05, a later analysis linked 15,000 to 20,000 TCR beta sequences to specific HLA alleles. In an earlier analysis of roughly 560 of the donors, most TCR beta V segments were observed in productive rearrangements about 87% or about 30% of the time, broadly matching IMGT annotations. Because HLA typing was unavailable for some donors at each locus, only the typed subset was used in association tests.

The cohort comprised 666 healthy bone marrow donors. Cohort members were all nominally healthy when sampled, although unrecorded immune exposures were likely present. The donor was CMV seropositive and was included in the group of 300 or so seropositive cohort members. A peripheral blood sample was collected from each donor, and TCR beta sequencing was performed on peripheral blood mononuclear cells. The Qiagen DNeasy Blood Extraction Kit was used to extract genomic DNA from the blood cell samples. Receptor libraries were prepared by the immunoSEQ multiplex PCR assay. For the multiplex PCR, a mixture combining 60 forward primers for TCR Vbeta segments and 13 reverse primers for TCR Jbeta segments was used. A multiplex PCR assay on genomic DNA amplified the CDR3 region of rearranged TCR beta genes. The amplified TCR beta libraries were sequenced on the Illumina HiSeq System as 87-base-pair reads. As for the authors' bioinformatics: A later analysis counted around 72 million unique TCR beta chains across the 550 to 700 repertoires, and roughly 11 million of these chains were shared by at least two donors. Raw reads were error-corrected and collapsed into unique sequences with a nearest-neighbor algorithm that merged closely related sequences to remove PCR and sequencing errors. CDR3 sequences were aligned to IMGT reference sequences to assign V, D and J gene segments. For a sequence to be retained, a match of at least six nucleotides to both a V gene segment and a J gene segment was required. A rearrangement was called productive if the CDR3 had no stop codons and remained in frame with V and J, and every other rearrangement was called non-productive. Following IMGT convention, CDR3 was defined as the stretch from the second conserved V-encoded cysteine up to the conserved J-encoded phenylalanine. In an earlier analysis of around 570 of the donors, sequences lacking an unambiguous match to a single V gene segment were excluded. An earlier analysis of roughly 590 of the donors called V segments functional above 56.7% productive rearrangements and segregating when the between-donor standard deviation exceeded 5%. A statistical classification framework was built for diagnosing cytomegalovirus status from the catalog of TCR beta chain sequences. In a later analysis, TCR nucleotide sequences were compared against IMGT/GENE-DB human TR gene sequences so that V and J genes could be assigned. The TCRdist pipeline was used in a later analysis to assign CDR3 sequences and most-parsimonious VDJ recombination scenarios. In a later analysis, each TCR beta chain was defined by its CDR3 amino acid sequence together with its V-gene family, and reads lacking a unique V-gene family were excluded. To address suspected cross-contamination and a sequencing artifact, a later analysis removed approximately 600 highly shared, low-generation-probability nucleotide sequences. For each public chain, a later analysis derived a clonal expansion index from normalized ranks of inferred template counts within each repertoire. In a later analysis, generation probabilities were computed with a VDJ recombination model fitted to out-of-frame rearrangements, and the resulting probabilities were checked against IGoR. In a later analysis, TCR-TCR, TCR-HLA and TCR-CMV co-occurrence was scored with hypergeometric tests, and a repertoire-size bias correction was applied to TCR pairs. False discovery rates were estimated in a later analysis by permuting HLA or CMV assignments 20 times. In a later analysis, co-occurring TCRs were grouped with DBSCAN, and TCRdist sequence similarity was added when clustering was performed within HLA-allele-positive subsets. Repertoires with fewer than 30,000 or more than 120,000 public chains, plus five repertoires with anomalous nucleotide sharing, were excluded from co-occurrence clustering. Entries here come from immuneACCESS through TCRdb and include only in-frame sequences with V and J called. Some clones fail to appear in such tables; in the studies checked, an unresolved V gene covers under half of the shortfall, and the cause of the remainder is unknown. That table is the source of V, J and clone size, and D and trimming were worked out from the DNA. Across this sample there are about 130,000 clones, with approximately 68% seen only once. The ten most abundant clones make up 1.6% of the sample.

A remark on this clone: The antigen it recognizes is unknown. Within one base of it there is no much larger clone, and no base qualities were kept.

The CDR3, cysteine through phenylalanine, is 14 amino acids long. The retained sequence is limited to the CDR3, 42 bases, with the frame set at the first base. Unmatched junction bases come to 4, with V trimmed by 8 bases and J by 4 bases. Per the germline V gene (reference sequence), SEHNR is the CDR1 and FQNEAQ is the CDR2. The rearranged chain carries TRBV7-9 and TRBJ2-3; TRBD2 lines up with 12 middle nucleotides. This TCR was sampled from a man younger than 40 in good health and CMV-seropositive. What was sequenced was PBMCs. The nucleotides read TGTGCCAGCCGACTAGCGGGAGCAGCAGATACGCAGTATTTT. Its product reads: CASRLAGAADTQYF.